Shown below are 20 T cell receptor beta chains from a single sample sequenced in a study of OX40 agonist ivuxolimab in advanced cancers. Clones were sequenced by immunoSEQ multiplex PCR, and TCRdb holds only the in-frame ones, with some missing. This sample carries tens of thousands of clones, around four fifths of them seen once, and the ten largest clones take approximately 2.4%. The specimen comprised CD4+ or CD8+ T cells sorted from blood, sampled in a trial of the OX40 agonist ivuxolimab. The source of these receptors is an adult with an advanced solid tumor such as melanoma, head and neck, liver or kidney cancer.

The rearrangement uses TRBV9 and TRBJ1-5, with D perhaps TRBD1 (6 bases). This CDR3 is 15 amino acids long. The germline V and J ends were trimmed by 4 bases and 7 bases, with 18 bases remaining between them. The germline V gene encodes CDR1 SGDLS and CDR2 YYNGEE. Here the CDR3 reads CASSPSGGPGQPQHF. In nucleotides, the CDR3 is TGTGCCAGCAGCCCGTCGGGGGGGCCGGGGCAGCCCCAGCATTTT.

The J gene is TRBJ2-2, the V gene TRBV28, with D possibly being TRBD1 (5 bases). The CDR3 contains 16 residues. V was pared by 2 bases and J by 2 bases, with 12 bases between. CDR1 and CDR2 from the germline V gene are MDHEN and SYDVKM. CDR3 nucleotides: TGTGCCAGCAGTTTAGGGAAGGGGTCTAACACCGGGGAGCTGTTTTTT. This sequence encodes CASSLGKGSNTGELFF.

This clone was observed a handful of times. The chain combines TRBV30 with TRBJ2-7; D uncertain. Germline V gene sequence: CDR1 GTSNPN, CDR2 SVGIG (reference sequence). This CDR3 has 12 residues. V lost 2 bases and J 2 bases, leaving 7 bases between the germline ends. In DNA form, the CDR3 reads TGTGCCTGGAGTTTCAGGACCTACGAGCAGTACTTC. Residues: CAWSFRTYEQYF.

The gene calls are TRBV7-9 and TRBJ1-1, with TRBD1 as a possible D gene (6 bases). V lost 5 bases and J 1 base, leaving 14 bases between the germline ends. CDR1 is SEHNR and CDR2 is FQNEAQ in the germline V gene (reference sequence). The CDR3 is 15 residues long. CDR3: CASSARGRTNTEAFF. CDR3 sequence (DNA): TGTGCCAGCAGCGCCCGGGGGCGAACGAACACTGAAGCTTTCTTT.

This chain links TRBV5-6 with TRBJ2-1; TRBD2 might be the D (5 bases). The length of the CDR3 is 16 residues. Germline CDR1 is SGHDT and CDR2 is YYEEEE. V lost 4 bases and J lost 0, with 14 bases in between. In DNA, the CDR3 is TGTGCCAGCAGCCGCCGGGGTTTGAACTCCTACAATGAGCAGTTCTTC. Protein: CASSRRGLNSYNEQFF.

The chain combines TRBV4-2 with TRBJ1-5, with 7 bases matching TRBD1. J was trimmed by 4 bases and V by 5 bases; bases with no gene match: 5. CDR3 size: 14 residues. CDR1 is LGHNA, CDR2 YNFKEQ, per germline. The CDR3 spells CASSVDRDNQPQHF. As DNA, the CDR3 is TGTGCCAGCAGCGTTGACAGGGATAATCAGCCCCAGCATTTT.

The chain has TRBV7-2 and TRBJ2-2; D gene ambiguous. CDR3 length equals 13 residues. The ends were cut back, 1 base at V and 5 bases at J, with 5 bases in the middle. The germline CDR1 and CDR2 sequences are SGHTA and FQGNSA. This CDR3 reads CASSLGRTGELFF. The DNA of the CDR3 is TGTGCCAGCAGCTTAGGAAGGACCGGGGAGCTGTTTTTT.

This chain connects TRBV5-6 to TRBJ2-7; 7 bases are a match to TRBD2. Per the germline V gene, CDR1 is SGHDT and CDR2 is YYEEEE. The CDR3 is 13 residues long. The ends lost 4 bases at V and 6 bases at J; junction bases unmatched: 7. The CDR3 region is CASSPGRWAEQYF. For the CDR3, the DNA is TGTGCCAGCAGCCCCGGGAGGTGGGCCGAGCAGTACTTC.

This chain connects TRBV6-4 to TRBJ1-2; D is ambiguous. The V end lost 0 bases, the J end lost 0 bases, and 11 bases lay between the germline ends. CDR1 MRHNA and CDR2 SNTAGT come from the germline V gene. CDR3 length equals 16 residues. The CDR3 bases are TGTGCCAGCAGTGACTCGCCGGACGGACCTAACTATGGCTACACCTTC. Translation: CASSDSPDGPNYGYTF.

The CDR3 reads CASSLTGQATDTQYF. CDR3 coding DNA: TGTGCCAGCAGCTTGACGGGACAGGCCACAGATACGCAGTATTTT. This rearrangement joins TRBV5-6 to TRBJ2-3; 8 nucleotides line up with TRBD1. Germline CDR1 SGHDT, CDR2 YYEEEE. This CDR3 has 15 amino acids. The trim removed 1 base at V and 2 bases at J, leaving 3 bases unmatched.

V is TRBV11-2 and J is TRBJ1-1, with 7 bases fitting TRBD1. The V segment lost 4 bases and the J segment 5 bases; nucleotides outside the gene matches: 13. The CDR3 is 16 amino acids. From germline, CDR1 is SGHAT and CDR2 FQNNGV. The CDR3 DNA reads TGTGCCAGCAGCTCTCCGGGACAGCGTTTCGGGACTGAAGCTTTCTTT. Translation gives CASSSPGQRFGTEAFF.

This rearrangement joins TRBV5-4 to TRBJ2-7; D remains unclear. Germline CDR1 is SGHNT and CDR2 is YYREEE (reference sequence). Trimming cost V 1 base and J 2 bases, with 4 bases left between them. The CDR3 is 12 amino acids. The CDR3 loop is CASSLKAYEQYF. The CDR3, as DNA: TGTGCCAGCAGCTTGAAGGCCTACGAGCAGTACTTC.

The chain joins TRBV2 to TRBJ2-1, with 10 bases that match TRBD2. The V segment lost 6 bases and the J segment 4 bases; nucleotides outside the gene matches: 9. Germline CDR1 is SNHLY and CDR2 is FYNNEI. The CDR3 totals 16 residues. In DNA form, the CDR3 reads TGTGCCAGCAGGGGGCTAGCGGGGGTTAGGTACAATGAGCAGTTCTTC. This gives the protein CASRGLAGVRYNEQFF.

The CDR3 sequence: CASSYRGLNSEQYF. In DNA, the CDR3 is TGTGCCAGTAGCTACAGGGGGCTAAACTCCGAGCAGTACTTC. The V call is TRBV19, the J call TRBJ2-7, with TRBD1 matching over 9 bases. The CDR3 covers 14 residues. CDR1 is LNHDA, CDR2 SQIVND, per germline (reference sequence). After removal of 6 bases from V and 6 bases from J, the junction contained 9 bases not matched to a gene.

The rearrangement links TRBV5-1 to TRBJ2-5; TRBD1 aligns across 7 bases. CDR1 SGHRS and CDR2 YFSETQ come from the germline V gene. The CDR3 contains 15 residues. Unmatched junction bases numbered 5, after V lost 0 bases and J lost 3 bases. The CDR3 here is CASSLGQGDKETQYF. CDR3 in DNA: TGCGCCAGCAGCTTGGGCCAGGGGGACAAAGAGACCCAGTACTTC.

The chain is built from TRBV18 and TRBJ2-1; D not certain. Germline V gene lookup returns CDR1 KGHSH and CDR2 LQKENI. Trimming pared 0 bases from V and 6 bases from J, leaving 9 bases between. This CDR3 region has 14 residues. The CDR3, as DNA: TGTGCCAGCTCACCACCATCAGGAACCAATGAGCAGTTCTTC. This translates into CASSPPSGTNEQFF.

V is TRBV25-1 and J is TRBJ2-7; the D gene is possibly TRBD2 (6 bases). This CDR3 has 14 amino acids. Germline V gives CDR1 MGHDK, CDR2 SYGVNS. V shed 6 bases and J shed 5 bases, with 17 bases lying between them. The CDR3 DNA reads TGTGCCAGCAGGCGGGGCGGAGGTAAGAACGAGCAGTACTTC. It translates to CASRRGGGKNEQYF.

The V call is TRBV4-3, the J call TRBJ1-2; 10 nucleotides align to TRBD1. Trimming took 3 bases from V and 4 from J; bases not matched to a gene: 5. Germline V gives CDR1 LGHNA, CDR2 YSLEER. This CDR3 is 15 amino acids long. CDR3 sequence reads: CASSHLDRGSYGYTF. CDR3 in DNA: TGCGCCAGCAGCCATCTGGACAGGGGGAGCTATGGCTACACCTTC.

The rearrangement joins TRBV30 to TRBJ2-1; TRBD2 is a possible D gene (6 bases). Trimming cost V 4 bases and J 9 bases, with 16 bases left between them. This CDR3 contains 13 residues. Germline CDR1 and CDR2: GTSNPN and SVGIG (reference sequence). CDR3: CAWTGVPPVEQFF. The CDR3 DNA is TGTGCCTGGACGGGAGTCCCTCCGGTTGAGCAGTTCTTC.

The chain employs TRBV6-1 and TRBJ1-4; tentative D call: TRBD1 (6 bases). V was cut by 3 bases and J by 0 bases, with 14 bases left in between. CDR1 and CDR2 (germline): MNHNS, SASEGT. This CDR3 has 17 residues. In DNA form, the CDR3 reads TGTGCCAGCAGTGATTGGGGGCGGTTGGCAACTAATGAAAAACTGTTTTTT. This translates into CASSDWGRLATNEKLFF.